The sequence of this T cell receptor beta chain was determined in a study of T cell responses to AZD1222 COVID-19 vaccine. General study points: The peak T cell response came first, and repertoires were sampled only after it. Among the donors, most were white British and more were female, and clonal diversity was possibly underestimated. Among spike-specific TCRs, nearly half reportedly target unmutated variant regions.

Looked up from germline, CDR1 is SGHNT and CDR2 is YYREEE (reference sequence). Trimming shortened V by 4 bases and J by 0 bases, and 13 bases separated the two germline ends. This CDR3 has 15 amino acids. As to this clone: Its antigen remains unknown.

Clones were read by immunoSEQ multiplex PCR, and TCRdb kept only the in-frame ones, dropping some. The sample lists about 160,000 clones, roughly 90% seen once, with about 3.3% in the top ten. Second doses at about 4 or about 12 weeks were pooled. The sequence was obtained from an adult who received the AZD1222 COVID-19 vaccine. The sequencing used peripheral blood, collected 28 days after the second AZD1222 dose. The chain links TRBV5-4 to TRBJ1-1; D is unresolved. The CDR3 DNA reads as TGTGCCAGCAGCAAGGAATGGGGTATGAACACTGAAGCTTTCTTT. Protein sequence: CASSKEWGMNTEAFF.